These 26 T cell receptor beta chains came from one sample sequenced in a study of control samples from healthy donors and cancer patients. Libraries were prepared by immunoSEQ multiplex PCR; TCRdb keeps only in-frame clonotypes and omits some of them. Among fewer than 20,000 clones listed, roughly 85% were seen once. Specimen: PBMCs. The receptor source for this set is a man of 80 years or more with head and neck cancer.

The CDR3 bases are TGTGCCAGCAGCTCACTAGAAGAGACCCAGTACTTC. This gives the protein CASSSLEETQYF. The chain carries TRBV11-3 and TRBJ2-5; D is perhaps TRBD2 (5 bases). Per the germline V gene, CDR1 is SGHNT and CDR2 is YENEEA. Trimming cost V 4 bases and J 3 bases, with 6 bases left between them. This CDR3 spans 12 amino acids.

The CDR3 region is CASSPTYSNQPQHF. The CDR3 DNA is TGTGCCAGCAGCCCCACTTATAGCAATCAGCCCCAGCATTTT. The chain employs TRBV6-2 or TRBV6-3 and TRBJ1-5; D call uncertain. Trimming pared 6 bases from V and 0 bases from J, leaving 9 bases between. Germline V CDR1 and CDR2: MNHEY, SVGEGT. The CDR3 sequence is 14 residues long.

The V call is TRBV19, the J call TRBJ2-7; 8 bases are shared with TRBD1. Losses at the gene ends were 6 bases for V and 2 bases for J; bases not matched to a gene: 6. CDR3 length: 14 residues. Germline CDR1 LNHDA, CDR2 SQIVND (reference sequence). The CDR3 loop is CASRSDRDPYEQYF. CDR3 coding DNA: TGTGCCAGTAGGTCGGACAGGGATCCCTACGAGCAGTACTTC.

The rearrangement uses TRBV5-5 and TRBJ1-1; D is possibly TRBD1 (5 bases). The germline V gene encodes CDR1 SGHKS and CDR2 YYEKEE (reference sequence). V shed 0 bases and J shed 1 base, with 10 bases lying between them. The CDR3 length is 15 residues. CDR3 amino acids: CASSLDWTTNTEAFF. Here the CDR3 DNA reads TGTGCCAGCAGCTTGGACTGGACAACGAACACTGAAGCTTTCTTT.

The CDR3 is CASSPISDTQYF. The CDR3 region has the DNA TGTGCCAGCTCACCGATATCCGATACGCAGTATTTT. This chain uses TRBV18 with TRBJ2-3, with no clear D. The germline V and J ends were trimmed by 3 bases and 6 bases, with 7 bases remaining between them. CDR1 KGHSH and CDR2 LQKENI come from the germline V gene. This CDR3 region has 12 residues.

The V and J genes are TRBV7-2 and TRBJ2-1; TRBD1 matches at 9 bases. The V and J ends lost 2 bases and 8 bases, in that order; junction bases with no gene match: 4. The germline V gene encodes CDR1 SGHTA and CDR2 FQGNSA. The CDR3 is 14 residues long. In nucleotides, the CDR3 is TGTGCCAGCAGCTTATTGGACAGGGGTTATGAGCAGTTCTTC. Its protein product is CASSLLDRGYEQFF.

This chain links TRBV5-4 with TRBJ2-3, with TRBD2 matching 11 bases. V lost 4 bases, J lost 5 bases, and 9 bases stayed unmatched. The V gene's germline CDR1 is SGHNT and CDR2 YYREEE (reference sequence). The CDR3 is 16 residues long. As DNA, the CDR3 is TGTGCCAGCAGCCTAGCGGGAGGCCCCCGGGGAGATACGCAGTATTTT. It is translated as CASSLAGGPRGDTQYF.

The J gene is TRBJ2-7, the V gene TRBV2; TRBD1 matches 9 bases. The V segment lost 2 bases and the J segment 1 base; nucleotides outside the gene matches: 3. This CDR3 is 15 amino acids long. CDR1 is SNHLY and CDR2 is FYNNEI in the germline V gene. This CDR3 reads CASSERTGVSYEQYF. The CDR3 DNA reads as TGTGCCAGCAGTGAAAGGACAGGGGTTTCCTACGAGCAGTACTTC.

The rearrangement links TRBV18 to TRBJ2-2; 11 positions match TRBD2. Germline V gene data show CDR1 as KGHSH and CDR2 as LQKENI. The CDR3 is made up of 17 amino acids. The junction had 8 bases not matched to a gene; V was cut back by 3 bases and J by 5 bases. CDR3 DNA sequence: TGTGCCAGCTCACCGGAACTAGCGGGAGTATATACCGGGGAGCTGTTTTTT. Translation gives CASSPELAGVYTGELFF. Full variable domain (remainder filled in from reference TRBV18 and TRBJ2-2): NAGVMQNPRHLVRRRGQEARLRCSPMKGHSHVYWYRQLPEEGLKFMVYLQKENIIDESGMPKERFSAEFPKEGPSILRIQQVVRGDSAAYFCASSPELAGVYTGELFFGEGSRLTVL.

The chain is built from TRBV9 and TRBJ2-1; 11 bases match TRBD2. Trimming cost V 0 bases and J 7 bases; bases outside gene matches: 6. CDR1 SGDLS and CDR2 YYNGEE come from the germline V gene. This CDR3 has 16 amino acids. CDR3 protein: CASSVDLAGGRNEQFF. The CDR3 DNA reads TGTGCCAGCAGCGTAGATCTAGCGGGGGGACGAAATGAGCAGTTCTTC.

The rearrangement uses TRBV19 and TRBJ1-1; tentative D call: TRBD1 (5 bases). This CDR3 has 16 residues. V shed 1 base and J shed 0 bases, with 12 bases lying between them. Germline CDR1 reads LNHDA; CDR2 reads SQIVND (reference sequence). In DNA, the CDR3 is TGTGCCAGTAGTATAGGTCAGGGATACATGAACACTGAAGCTTTCTTT. It is translated as CASSIGQGYMNTEAFF.

The chain has TRBV9 and TRBJ2-7; the D gene is possibly TRBD1 (6 bases). V lost 2 bases and J 4 bases, leaving 13 bases between the germline ends. This CDR3 is built from 14 residues. CDR1 and CDR2 (germline): SGDLS, YYNGEE. As DNA, the CDR3 is TGTGCCAGCAGCGTCAGGGGATCAGGGTACGAGCAGTACTTC. It yields the protein CASSVRGSGYEQYF. The full variable domain, rest sourced from reference TRBV9 and TRBJ2-7, is DSGVTQTPKHLITATGQRVTLRCSPRSGDLSVYWYQQSLDQGLQFLIQYYNGEERAKGNILERFSAQQFPDLHSELNLSSLELGDSALYFCASSVRGSGYEQYFGPGTRLTVT.

This sequence joins TRBV5-6 and TRBJ2-2; D is ambiguous. Germline values: CDR1 SGHDT, CDR2 YYEEEE. V was shortened by 5 bases and J by 4 bases, with 3 bases between the two germline ends. The CDR3 is 11 residues long. CDR3 sequence reads: CASRGTGELFF. The CDR3 region has the DNA TGTGCCAGCAGGGGCACCGGGGAGCTGTTTTTT.

This rearrangement joins TRBV5-1 to TRBJ2-3; a weak D match, TRBD2 (6 bases). Germline V gene data show CDR1 as SGHRS and CDR2 as YFSETQ. The CDR3 consists of 15 residues. V gave up 5 bases and J gave up 2 bases, with 15 bases separating them. The CDR3 protein is CASRTGLSITDTQYF. The DNA for the CDR3 is TGCGCCAGCAGGACGGGACTTTCGATCACAGATACGCAGTATTTT.

V is TRBV29-1 and J is TRBJ2-5; either TRBD1 or TRBD2 may fit D (6 bases each). Trimming took off 6 bases at V and 1 base at J, with 12 bases between the two ends. The CDR3 loop spans 13 amino acids. Germline CDR1 reads SQVTM; CDR2 reads ANQGSEA. The CDR3 DNA is TGCAGCGTGGTAGGGGGGAGCCAAGAGACCCAGTACTTC. This sequence encodes CSVVGGSQETQYF.

The chain uses TRBV5-6 and TRBJ2-5; D unclear. V was clipped by 4 bases and J by 2 bases, with 9 bases between them. Germline-derived CDR1 and CDR2 are SGHDT and YYEEEE. This CDR3 region has 13 residues. This chain's CDR3 is CASSRTVQETQYF. The DNA for the CDR3 is TGTGCCAGCAGCCGGACGGTGCAAGAGACCCAGTACTTC.

The V call is TRBV30, the J call TRBJ1-1; unclear D gene. The CDR3 is 14 residues long. The germline V gene encodes CDR1 GTSNPN and CDR2 SVGIG (reference sequence). V lost 2 bases and J 6 bases, leaving 16 bases between the germline ends. CDR3 in amino acids: CAWSLFYGVAEAFF. The CDR3 region has the DNA TGTGCCTGGAGTCTATTTTACGGAGTGGCTGAAGCTTTCTTT.

There are a few counts of this clone. The gene calls are TRBV4-2 and TRBJ1-5; no reliable D call. V lost 0 bases to trimming and J lost 6 bases, with 9 bases between them. The CDR3 loop spans 14 amino acids. The germline CDR1 and CDR2 sequences are LGHNA and YNFKEQ. CDR3 DNA: TGTGCCAGCAGCCAAGAAGGGTATGGTCAGCCCCAGCATTTT. Translated, it gives CASSQEGYGQPQHF.

This clone was detected once. This chain links TRBV3-1 (or the pseudogene TRBV3-2) with TRBJ2-3, with no clear D. Trimming pared 0 bases from V and 6 bases from J, leaving 7 bases between. This CDR3 is built from 13 residues. Germline assignment: CDR1 LGHDT and CDR2 YNNKEL (reference sequence). The CDR3 coding sequence is TGTGCCAGCAGCCAAGATGGCGGCGATACGCAGTATTTT. Translating gives CASSQDGGDTQYF.

The rearrangement joins TRBV11-3 to TRBJ2-7, with a possible D match to TRBD1 (6 bases). This CDR3 contains 15 residues. V lost 6 bases and J lost 1, with 16 bases in between. Germline lookup yields CDR1 SGHNT and CDR2 YENEEA. The CDR3 sequence is CASRHPTGPSYEQYF. CDR3 sequence (DNA): TGTGCCAGCAGGCATCCTACAGGGCCGTCCTACGAGCAGTACTTC.

Concerning this clone: This same CDR3 is encoded by further DNA sequences in the sample. V usage is TRBV7-9 and J usage is TRBJ2-5; 8 positions agree with TRBD1. Looked up from germline, CDR1 is SEHNR and CDR2 is FQNEAQ (reference sequence). Losses at the gene ends were 5 bases for V and 4 bases for J; bases not matched to a gene: 3. The CDR3 has 13 amino acids. The CDR3 DNA reads as TGTGCCAGCAGCCCCAGGGGGCCAGAGACCCAGTACTTC. It specifies CASSPRGPETQYF.

The chain has TRBV27 and TRBJ2-7; D is unresolved. Trimming took off 1 base at V and 5 bases at J, with 12 bases between the two ends. The CDR3 covers 14 residues. Germline V lookup: CDR1 MNHEY, CDR2 SMNVEV (reference sequence). CDR3 amino acids: CASSLLNSRHEQYF. Written as DNA, the CDR3 is TGTGCCAGCAGTTTATTAAACAGTCGACACGAGCAGTACTTC.

Worth noting for this clone: In the same sample, other DNA sequences code for this CDR3. In DNA form, the CDR3 reads TGCGCCAGCAGCTTAGGAACTGAAGCTTTCTTT. Amino acids: CASSLGTEAFF. The gene calls are TRBV5-1 and TRBJ1-1; no clear D. Germline V gene data show CDR1 as SGHRS and CDR2 as YFSETQ. This CDR3 is 11 amino acids long. V was shortened by 2 bases and J by 5 bases, with 4 bases between the two germline ends.

The gene calls are TRBV19 and TRBJ2-2, with a weak D call TRBD1 (6 bases). In germline, CDR1 is LNHDA, CDR2 SQIVND (reference sequence). This CDR3 has 16 amino acids. V lost 1 base and J lost 0, with 9 bases in between. CDR3 in amino acids: CASSIGGLANTGELFF. In nucleotides, the CDR3 is TGTGCCAGTAGTATAGGGGGGCTTGCGAACACCGGGGAGCTGTTTTTT.

The chain is built from TRBV6-6 and TRBJ1-2; D not resolved. The CDR3 extends over 14 amino acids. The germline gives CDR1 MNHNY, CDR2 SVGAGI (reference sequence). Trimming removed 0 bases from V and 4 bases from J, with 9 bases in between. CDR3 in amino acids: CASSYSPGPYGYTF. The CDR3 DNA reads TGTGCCAGCAGTTACTCGCCAGGCCCCTATGGCTACACCTTC.

This chain joins TRBV6-6 and TRBJ1-1; D is unclear. The CDR3 sequence is 13 residues long. Per germline, CDR1 MNHNY and CDR2 SVGAGI (reference sequence). V was clipped by 1 base and J by 7 bases, with 10 bases between them. CDR3 sequence: CASSYWNNYEAFF. CDR3 in DNA: TGTGCCAGCAGTTACTGGAACAATTATGAAGCTTTCTTT.